This TCR beta chain was identified during a study of T cell responses to AZD1222 COVID-19 vaccine. Generated by immunoSEQ multiplex PCR, the TCRdb table keeps only in-frame clones and is missing some. The sample comprises about 150,000 clones, more than 75% of which are singletons, and about 8.9% rests with the top ten. The germline CDR1 and CDR2 sequences are SGHTA and FQGNSA. The V and J ends lost 0 bases and 6 bases respectively, with 12 bases between them. There are 15 residues in the CDR3. The sample consisted of peripheral blood, taken 28 days after the second AZD1222 dose. The chain employs TRBV7-2 and TRBJ2-1; a possible D gene is TRBD1 (5 bases). The receptor comes from an adult who received the AZD1222 COVID-19 vaccine. This CDR3 is CASSLASRRGNEQFF. The CDR3 DNA reads TGTGCCAGCAGCTTAGCGAGCCGAAGGGGCAATGAGCAGTTCTTC.